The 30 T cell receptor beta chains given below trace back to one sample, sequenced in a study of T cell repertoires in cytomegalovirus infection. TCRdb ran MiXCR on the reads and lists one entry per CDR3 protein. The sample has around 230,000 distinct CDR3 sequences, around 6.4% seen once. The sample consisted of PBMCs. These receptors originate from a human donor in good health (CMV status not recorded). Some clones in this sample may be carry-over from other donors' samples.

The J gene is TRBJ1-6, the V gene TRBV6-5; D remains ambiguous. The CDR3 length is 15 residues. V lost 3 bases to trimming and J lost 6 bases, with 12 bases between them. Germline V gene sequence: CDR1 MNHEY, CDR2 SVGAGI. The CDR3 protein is CASSYMAIINSPLHF. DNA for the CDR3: TGTGCCAGCAGTTATATGGCCATCATTAATTCACCCCTCCACTTT.

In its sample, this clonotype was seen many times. DNA of the CDR3: TGTGCCAGCTCACCTGCCGGGACCGCTAACACTGAAGCTTTCTTT. Translating it yields CASSPAGTANTEAFF. V gene TRBV18 combines with J gene TRBJ1-1; a weak D match, TRBD1 (5 bases). Germline CDR1 KGHSH, CDR2 LQKENI. The CDR3 extends over 15 amino acids. Trimming removed 3 bases from V and 2 bases from J, with 13 bases in between.

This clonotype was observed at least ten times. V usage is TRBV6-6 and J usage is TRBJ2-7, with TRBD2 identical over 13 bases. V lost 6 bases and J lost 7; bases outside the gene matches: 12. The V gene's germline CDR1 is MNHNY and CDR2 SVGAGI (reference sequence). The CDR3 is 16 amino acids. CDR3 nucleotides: TGTGCCAGCAGACAGACCGGGACTAGCGGGGTTCAAGAGCAGTACTTC. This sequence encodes CASRQTGTSGVQEQYF.

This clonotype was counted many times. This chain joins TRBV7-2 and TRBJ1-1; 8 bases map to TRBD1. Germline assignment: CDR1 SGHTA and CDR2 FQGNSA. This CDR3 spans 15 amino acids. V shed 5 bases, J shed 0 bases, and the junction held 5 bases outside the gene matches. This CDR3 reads CASSPGQGLNTEAFF. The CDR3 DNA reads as TGTGCCAGCAGCCCTGGACAGGGATTGAACACTGAAGCTTTCTTT.

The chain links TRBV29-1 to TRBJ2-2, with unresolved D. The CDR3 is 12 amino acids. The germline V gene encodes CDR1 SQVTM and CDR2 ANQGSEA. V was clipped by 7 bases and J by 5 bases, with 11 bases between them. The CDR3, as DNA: TGCAGCGGCTTAGCTGGAACCGGGGAGCTGTTTTTT. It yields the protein CSGLAGTGELFF.

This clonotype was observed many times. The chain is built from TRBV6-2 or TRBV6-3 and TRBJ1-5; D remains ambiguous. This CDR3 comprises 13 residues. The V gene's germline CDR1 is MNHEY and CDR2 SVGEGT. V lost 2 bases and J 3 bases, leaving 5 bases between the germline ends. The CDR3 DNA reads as TGTGCCAGCAGTTACGGCCTCAATCAGCCCCAGCATTTT. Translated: CASSYGLNQPQHF.

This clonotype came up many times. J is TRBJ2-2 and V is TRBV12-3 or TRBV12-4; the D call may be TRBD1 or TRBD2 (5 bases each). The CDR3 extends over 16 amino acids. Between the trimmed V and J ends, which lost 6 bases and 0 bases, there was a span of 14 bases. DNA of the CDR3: TGTGCCAGCAGAGAGGGGAGACAGCCGAACACCGGGGAGCTGTTTTTT. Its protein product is CASREGRQPNTGELFF.

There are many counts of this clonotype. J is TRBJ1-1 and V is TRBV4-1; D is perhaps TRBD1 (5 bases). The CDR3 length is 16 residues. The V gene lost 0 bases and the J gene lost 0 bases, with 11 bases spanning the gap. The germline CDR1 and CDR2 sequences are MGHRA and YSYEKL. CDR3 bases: TGCGCCAGCAGCCAAGATCGAGGACATATGAACACTGAAGCTTTCTTT. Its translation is CASSQDRGHMNTEAFF.

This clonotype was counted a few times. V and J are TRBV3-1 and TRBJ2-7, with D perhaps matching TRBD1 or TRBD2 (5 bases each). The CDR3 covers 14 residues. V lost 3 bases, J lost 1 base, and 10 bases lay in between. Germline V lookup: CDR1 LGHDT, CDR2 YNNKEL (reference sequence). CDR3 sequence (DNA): TGTGCCAGCAGCCAGAGGGACGGTTCCTACGAGCAGTACTTC. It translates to CASSQRDGSYEQYF.

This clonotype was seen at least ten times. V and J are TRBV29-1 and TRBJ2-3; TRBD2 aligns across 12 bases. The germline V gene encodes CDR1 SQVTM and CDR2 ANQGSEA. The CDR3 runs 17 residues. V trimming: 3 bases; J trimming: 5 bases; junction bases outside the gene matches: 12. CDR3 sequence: CSVDLTLAGGTGDTQYF. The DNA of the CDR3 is TGCAGCGTTGATCTGACTCTAGCGGGGGGGACGGGAGATACGCAGTATTTT.

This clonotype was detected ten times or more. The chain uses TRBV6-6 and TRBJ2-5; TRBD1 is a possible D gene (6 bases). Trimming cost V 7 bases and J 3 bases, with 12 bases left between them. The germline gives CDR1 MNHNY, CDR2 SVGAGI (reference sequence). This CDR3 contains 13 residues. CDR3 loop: CASTDRFEETQYF. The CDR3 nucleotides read TGTGCCAGCACCGACAGGTTCGAAGAGACCCAGTACTTC.

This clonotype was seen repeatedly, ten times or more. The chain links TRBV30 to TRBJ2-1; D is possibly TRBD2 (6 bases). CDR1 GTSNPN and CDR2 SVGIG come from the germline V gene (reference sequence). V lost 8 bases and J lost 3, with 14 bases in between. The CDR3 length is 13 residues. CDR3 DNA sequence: TGTGCCGTCGGGACTCCTATCTACAATGAGCAGTTCTTC. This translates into CAVGTPIYNEQFF.

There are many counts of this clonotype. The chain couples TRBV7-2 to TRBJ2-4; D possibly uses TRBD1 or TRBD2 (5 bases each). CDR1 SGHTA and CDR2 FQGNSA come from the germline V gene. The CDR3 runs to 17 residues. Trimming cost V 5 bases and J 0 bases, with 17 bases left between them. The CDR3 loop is CASSPGTADLAKNIQYF. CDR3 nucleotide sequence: TGTGCCAGCAGCCCGGGGACCGCCGATCTAGCCAAAAACATTCAGTACTTC.

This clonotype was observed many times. The CDR3 region has the DNA TGCAGCGCGGGAGGGGGACTGGGGACCCAGTACTTC. Protein product: CSAGGGLGTQYF. V is TRBV29-1 and J is TRBJ2-5; 8 bases agree with TRBD2. Germline CDR1 reads SQVTM; CDR2 reads ANQGSEA. J was trimmed by 7 bases and V by 7 bases; bases with no gene match: 8. The CDR3 spans 12 residues.

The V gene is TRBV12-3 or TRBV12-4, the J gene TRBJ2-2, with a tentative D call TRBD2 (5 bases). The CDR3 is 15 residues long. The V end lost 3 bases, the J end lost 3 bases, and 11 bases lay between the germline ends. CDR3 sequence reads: CASSLRVMDTGELFF. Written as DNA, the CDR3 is TGTGCCAGCAGTTTGAGGGTAATGGACACCGGGGAGCTGTTTTTT.

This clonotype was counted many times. This CDR3 reads CASSHPTAGTGRELLNEQFF. CDR3 DNA sequence: TGCGCCAGCAGCCACCCCACGGCCGGGACAGGGAGGGAACTACTCAATGAGCAGTTCTTC. The chain combines TRBV4-1 with TRBJ2-1; 9 bases line up with TRBD1. The CDR3 has 20 residues. Germline V gene data show CDR1 as MGHRA and CDR2 as YSYEKL. Trimming at V came to 3 bases and at J to 6 bases, leaving 21 bases not matched to a gene.

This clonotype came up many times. CDR3: CASSYEDNSYEQYF. CDR3 coding DNA: TGTGCCAGCAGTTACGAGGACAACTCCTACGAGCAGTACTTC. V is TRBV6-6 and J is TRBJ2-7; D is possibly TRBD1 (5 bases). The CDR3 runs to 14 residues. The V gene lost 2 bases and the J gene lost 0 bases, with 8 bases spanning the gap. Germline V gene data show CDR1 as MNHNY and CDR2 as SVGAGI (reference sequence).

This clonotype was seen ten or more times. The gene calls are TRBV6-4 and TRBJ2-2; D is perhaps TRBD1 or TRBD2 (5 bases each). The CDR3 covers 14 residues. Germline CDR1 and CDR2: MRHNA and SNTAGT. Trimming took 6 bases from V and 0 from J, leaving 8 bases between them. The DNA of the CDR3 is TGTGCCAGCAGGGGGGAAACGAACACCGGGGAGCTGTTTTTT. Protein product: CASRGETNTGELFF.

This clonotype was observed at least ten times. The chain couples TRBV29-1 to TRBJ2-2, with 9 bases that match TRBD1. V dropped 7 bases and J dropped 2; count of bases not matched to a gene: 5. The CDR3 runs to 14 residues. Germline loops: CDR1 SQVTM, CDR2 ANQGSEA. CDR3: CSGRDRVNTGELFF. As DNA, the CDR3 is TGCAGCGGCCGGGACAGGGTAAACACCGGGGAGCTGTTTTTT.

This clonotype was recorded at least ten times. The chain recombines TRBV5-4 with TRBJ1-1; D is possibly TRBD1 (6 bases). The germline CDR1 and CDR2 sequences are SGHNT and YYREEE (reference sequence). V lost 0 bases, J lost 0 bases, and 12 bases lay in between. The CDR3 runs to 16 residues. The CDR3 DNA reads TGTGCCAGCAGCTTGGGCCCTGGACAGATGAACACTGAAGCTTTCTTT. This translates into CASSLGPGQMNTEAFF.

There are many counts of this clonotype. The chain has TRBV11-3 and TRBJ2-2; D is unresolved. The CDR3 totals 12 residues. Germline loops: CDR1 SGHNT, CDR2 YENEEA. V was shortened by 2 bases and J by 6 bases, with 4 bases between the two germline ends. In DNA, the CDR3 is TGTGCCAGCAGCTTAATTCCCGGGGAGCTGTTTTTT. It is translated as CASSLIPGELFF. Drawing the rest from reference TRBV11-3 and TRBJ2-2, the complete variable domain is EAGVVQSPRYKIIEKKQPVAFWCNPISGHNTLYWYLQNLGQGPELLIRYENEEAVDDSQLPKDRFSAERLKGVDSTLKIQPAELGDSAVYLCASSLIPGELFFGEGSRLTVL.

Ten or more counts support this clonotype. The chain's CDR3 is CSVDPGYNQPQHF. CDR3 nucleotides: TGCAGCGTTGACCCCGGATACAATCAGCCCCAGCATTTT. The rearrangement uses TRBV29-1 and TRBJ1-5; D is ambiguous. Trimming pared 3 bases from V and 3 bases from J, leaving 9 bases between. The V gene's germline CDR1 is SQVTM and CDR2 ANQGSEA. The CDR3 runs 13 residues. The entire variable domain, with the rest obtained from reference TRBV29-1 and TRBJ1-5, is as follows: SAVISQKPSRDICQRGTSLTIQCQVDSQVTMMFWYRQQPGQSLTLIATANQGSEATYESGFVIDKFPISRPNLTFSTLTVSNMSPEDSSIYLCSVDPGYNQPQHFGDGTRLSIL.

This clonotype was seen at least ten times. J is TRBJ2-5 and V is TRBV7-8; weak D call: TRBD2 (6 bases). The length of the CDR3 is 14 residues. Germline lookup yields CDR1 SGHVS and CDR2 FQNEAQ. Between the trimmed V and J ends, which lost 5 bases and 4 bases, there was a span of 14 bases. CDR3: CASSASEGPETQYF. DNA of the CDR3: TGTGCCAGCAGCGCCTCGGAGGGGCCAGAGACCCAGTACTTC. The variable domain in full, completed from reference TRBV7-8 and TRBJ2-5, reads GAGVSQSPRYKVAKRGQDVALRCDPISGHVSLFWYQQALGQGPEFLTYFQNEAQLDKSGLPSDRFFAERPEGSVSTLKIQRTQQEDSAVYLCASSASEGPETQYFGPGTRLLVL.

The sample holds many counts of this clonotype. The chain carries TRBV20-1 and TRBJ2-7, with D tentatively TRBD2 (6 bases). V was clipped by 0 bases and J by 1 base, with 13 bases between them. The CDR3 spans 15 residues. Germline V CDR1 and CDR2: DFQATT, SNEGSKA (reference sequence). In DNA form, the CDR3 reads TGCAGTGCTAGAGATCAGGGAGGTCAGTCCTACGAGCAGTACTTC. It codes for CSARDQGGQSYEQYF.

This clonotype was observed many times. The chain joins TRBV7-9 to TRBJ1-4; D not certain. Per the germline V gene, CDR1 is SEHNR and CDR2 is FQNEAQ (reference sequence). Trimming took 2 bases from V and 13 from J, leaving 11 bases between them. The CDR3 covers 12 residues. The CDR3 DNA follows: TGTGCCAGCAGCTTATCGACGTTGAGACTGTTTTTT. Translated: CASSLSTLRLFF. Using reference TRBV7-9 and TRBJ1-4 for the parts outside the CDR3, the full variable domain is DTGVSQNPRHKITKRGQNVTFRCDPISEHNRLYWYRQTLGQGPEFLTYFQNEAQLEKSRLLSDRFSAERPKGSFSTLEIQRTEQGDSAMYLCASSLSTLRLFFGSGTQLSVL.

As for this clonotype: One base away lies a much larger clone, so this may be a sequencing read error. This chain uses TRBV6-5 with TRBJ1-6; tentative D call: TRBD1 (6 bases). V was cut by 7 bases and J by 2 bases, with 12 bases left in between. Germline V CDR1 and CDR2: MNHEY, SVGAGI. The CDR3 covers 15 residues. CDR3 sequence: CASISGDPYNSPLHF. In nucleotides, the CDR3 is TGTGCCAGCATCTCAGGGGACCCCTATAATTCACCCCTCCACTTT.

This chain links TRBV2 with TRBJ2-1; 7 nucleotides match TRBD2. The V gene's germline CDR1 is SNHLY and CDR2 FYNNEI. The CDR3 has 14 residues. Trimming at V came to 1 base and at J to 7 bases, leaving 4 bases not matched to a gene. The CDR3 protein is CASSEVGGGNEQFF. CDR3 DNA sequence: TGTGCCAGCAGTGAAGTTGGGGGGGGTAATGAGCAGTTCTTC.

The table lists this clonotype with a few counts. This CDR3 reads CASSPSTGATNEKLFF. The CDR3 coding sequence is TGTGCCAGCTCACCGTCGACAGGGGCAACTAATGAAAAACTGTTTTTT. The chain couples TRBV18 to TRBJ1-4, with 8 nucleotides matching TRBD1. The CDR3 has 16 residues. Germline assignment: CDR1 KGHSH and CDR2 LQKENI. Losses at the gene ends were 3 bases for V and 0 bases for J; bases not matched to a gene: 3.

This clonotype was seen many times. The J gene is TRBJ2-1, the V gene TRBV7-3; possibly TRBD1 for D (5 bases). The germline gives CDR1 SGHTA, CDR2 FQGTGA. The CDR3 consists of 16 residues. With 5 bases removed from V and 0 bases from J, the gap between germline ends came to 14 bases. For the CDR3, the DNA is TGTGCCAGCAGCCCCTCGACAGCGAGCTCCTACAATGAGCAGTTCTTC. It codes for CASSPSTASSYNEQFF.

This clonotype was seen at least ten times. The CDR3 coding sequence is TGTGCCAGCAGCTTAGAGCGGTGGACGAACACTGAAGCTTTCTTT. This gives the protein CASSLERWTNTEAFF. The chain employs TRBV7-8 and TRBJ1-1; D uncertain. Germline V gives CDR1 SGHVS, CDR2 FQNEAQ. This CDR3 is 15 amino acids long. Trimming took 1 base from V and 1 from J, leaving 10 bases between them.